Given below is one T cell receptor (beta chain) in context. The data were obtained in a study of control samples from healthy donors and cancer patients. Generated by immunoSEQ multiplex PCR, the TCRdb table keeps only in-frame clones and is missing some. The sample contains tens of thousands of clones, approximately 90% of which appear only once. CDR3 length equals 14 residues. V was trimmed by 8 bases and J by 4 bases, leaving 17 bases between them. Germline V gene data show CDR1 as LGHDT and CDR2 as YNNKEL (reference sequence). Sequenced: PBMCs. The chain couples TRBV3-1 (or the pseudogene TRBV3-2) to TRBJ2-5, with TRBD1 as a possible D gene (6 bases). The TCR was taken from a woman between 55 and 75 years old with head and neck cancer. CDR3 nucleotide sequence: TGTGCCAGCGGACCGACAGGTACGGGAGAGACCCAGTACTTC. Translating gives CASGPTGTGETQYF.